Below are 14 T cell receptor beta chains sequenced from a single sample in a study of PD-L1 blockade in urothelial cancer (dated by TCRdb to about 2017). Library preparation used the immunoSEQ multiplex PCR assay. In its TCRdb copy, this immuneACCESS table keeps in-frame sequences only and misses some clones. Where compared with another copy, unresolved V genes explain less than half of these, and the others have no known cause. The sample yields 100,000 to 150,000 clones; about 81% were counted once. The biggest ten clones account for 3% to 4% of the sample. This specimen's time point label, interpreted: pretreatment peripheral blood. The sequences come from PBMCs, collected around atezolizumab (anti-PD-L1) treatment. The receptors were gathered from a man between 50 and 59 years old with urothelial cancer.

V and J are TRBV5-1 and TRBJ2-3; 11 bases fit TRBD2. The CDR3 loop spans 16 amino acids. Germline V gene data show CDR1 as SGHRS and CDR2 as YFSETQ. V was pared by 3 bases and J by 2 bases, with 5 bases of the junction left unmatched. Here the CDR3 reads CASSSTSGAITDTQYF. The CDR3 DNA sequence: TGCGCCAGCAGCTCGACTAGCGGGGCGATCACAGATACGCAGTATTTT.

V and J are TRBV9 and TRBJ2-2, with a possible D match to TRBD2 (6 bases). Germline lookup yields CDR1 SGDLS and CDR2 YYNGEE. Trimming cost V 0 bases and J 1 base, with 10 bases left between them. The CDR3 extends over 16 amino acids. The CDR3 is CASSVGVSGNTGELFF. The DNA of the CDR3 is TGTGCCAGCAGCGTAGGGGTTAGCGGGAACACCGGGGAGCTGTTTTTT.

As regards this clone: Other DNA variants within this sample encode the same CDR3. The chain joins TRBV6-5 to TRBJ1-5; the match to TRBD1 covers 7 bases. Germline-derived CDR1 and CDR2 are MNHEY and SVGAGI. The V segment lost 1 base and the J segment 6 bases; nucleotides outside the gene matches: 3. This CDR3 comprises 14 residues. The CDR3 loop is CASSYLTGVQPQHF. The CDR3 nucleotides are TGTGCCAGCAGTTACTTAACAGGGGTTCAGCCCCAGCATTTT.

The CDR3 DNA is TGTGCCAGCAGCCTCAGAGACTCGCCCGGGACTGAAGCTTTCTTT. This codes for CASSLRDSPGTEAFF. The chain recombines TRBV11-3 with TRBJ1-1; D ambiguous. V dropped 5 bases and J dropped 5 bases, with 18 bases sitting between them. This CDR3 is built from 15 residues. Germline V CDR1 and CDR2: SGHNT, YENEEA.

The chain uses TRBV7-2 and TRBJ1-1; D may be TRBD1 (5 bases). The CDR3 totals 14 residues. Per the germline V gene, CDR1 is SGHTA and CDR2 is FQGNSA. The ends were cut back, 2 bases at V and 3 bases at J, with 10 bases in the middle. This CDR3 reads CASSLQIRDTEAFF. CDR3 sequence (DNA): TGTGCCAGCAGCTTACAGATCAGGGACACTGAAGCTTTCTTT.

The V call is TRBV7-8, the J call TRBJ2-1; D unclear. This CDR3 region has 13 residues. V lost 1 base to trimming and J lost 6 bases, with 7 bases between them. Germline V lookup: CDR1 SGHVS, CDR2 FQNEAQ. The CDR3 here is CASSLVESNEQFF. The CDR3 DNA reads as TGTGCCAGCAGCTTAGTGGAGAGCAATGAGCAGTTCTTC.

This clone came up once. V usage is TRBV25-1 and J usage is TRBJ2-3, with 7 positions matching TRBD2. V dropped 5 bases and J dropped 4; count of bases not matched to a gene: 12. The CDR3 length is 16 residues. Per the germline V gene, CDR1 is MGHDK and CDR2 is SYGVNS. The CDR3: CASSYGRGSRSDTQYF. CDR3 nucleotide sequence: TGTGCCAGCAGTTATGGTCGCGGGAGCCGTTCAGATACGCAGTATTTT.

This rearrangement joins TRBV5-1 to TRBJ2-1; a possible D gene is TRBD1 (5 bases). The CDR3 loop spans 14 amino acids. The V gene's germline CDR1 is SGHRS and CDR2 YFSETQ. Trimming took off 5 bases at V and 7 bases at J, with 16 bases between the two ends. CDR3 amino acids: CASSRTAGQNEQFF. The CDR3, as DNA: TGCGCCAGCAGTCGTACGGCAGGGCAAAATGAGCAGTTCTTC.

The J gene is TRBJ2-7, the V gene TRBV7-9, with TRBD1 matching 7 bases. The V gene's germline CDR1 is SEHNR and CDR2 FQNEAQ (reference sequence). CDR3 length: 12 residues. J gave up 6 bases and V 5 bases, and 4 bases lay outside the gene matches. The chain's CDR3 is CASSGSGGEQYF. In DNA form, the CDR3 reads TGTGCCAGCAGCGGCTCAGGGGGCGAGCAGTACTTC. Together with reference TRBV7-9 and TRBJ2-7, the CDR3 gives the full variable domain: DTGVSQNPRHKITKRGQNVTFRCDPISEHNRLYWYRQTLGQGPEFLTYFQNEAQLEKSRLLSDRFSAERPKGSFSTLEIQRTEQGDSAMYLCASSGSGGEQYFGPGTRLTVT.

This chain joins TRBV2 and TRBJ2-1; TRBD2 is a possible D gene (6 bases). Germline V gene lookup returns CDR1 SNHLY and CDR2 FYNNEI. The CDR3 totals 19 residues. V dropped 1 base and J dropped 4 bases, with 23 bases sitting between them. The CDR3 DNA is TGTGCCAGCAGTGAAGGGGCCTTCAAACGACTGGCGGGATACAATGAGCAGTTCTTC. This gives the protein CASSEGAFKRLAGYNEQFF.

CDR3 in DNA: TGTGCCAGCAGCTTAGGAGTGAGCAGCGGGCGTTACAATGAGCAGTTCTTC. This gives the protein CASSLGVSSGRYNEQFF. J is TRBJ2-1 and V is TRBV7-6; tentatively, D is TRBD2 (6 bases). The V end was cut by 1 base, the J end by 4 bases, with 17 bases between. CDR3 length equals 17 residues. Germline V lookup: CDR1 SGHVS, CDR2 FNYEAQ.

The chain recombines TRBV28 with TRBJ2-7; D possibly corresponds to TRBD2 (6 bases). The ends were cut back, 6 bases at V and 3 bases at J, with 15 bases in the middle. The CDR3 spans 14 residues. The germline gives CDR1 MDHEN, CDR2 SYDVKM. The CDR3: CASSGGAGYYEQYF. The DNA for the CDR3 is TGTGCCAGCAGCGGGGGAGCCGGCTACTACGAGCAGTACTTC.

The genes are TRBV9 and TRBJ2-3, with 11 positions matching TRBD2. Germline V lookup: CDR1 SGDLS, CDR2 YYNGEE. J lost 6 bases, V lost 0 bases, and 9 bases had no gene match. This CDR3 is built from 17 residues. DNA of the CDR3: TGTGCCAGCAGCGTAGAGGGACTAGCGGCCCGCGGGGATACGCAGTATTTT. As protein: CASSVEGLAARGDTQYF. The complete variable domain, with remaining parts taken from reference TRBV9 and TRBJ2-3, reads DSGVTQTPKHLITATGQRVTLRCSPRSGDLSVYWYQQSLDQGLQFLIQYYNGEERAKGNILERFSAQQFPDLHSELNLSSLELGDSALYFCASSVEGLAARGDTQYFGPGTRLTVL.

The gene calls are TRBV5-1 and TRBJ2-7; a possible D gene is TRBD2 (6 bases). Trimming removed 2 bases from V and 9 bases from J, with 12 bases in between. The germline V gene has CDR1 SGHRS and CDR2 YFSETQ. The CDR3 has 12 residues. This chain's CDR3 is CASSFDGGWQYF. The CDR3 region has the DNA TGCGCCAGCAGCTTTGATGGGGGGTGGCAGTACTTC.